A single T cell receptor (beta chain) is shown here with its context. Its antigen is still unknown. Assay used: immunoSEQ multiplex PCR; TCRdb lists only in-frame clones, some missing. The table includes about 7,500 clones, 90% to 95% detected once. The entry originates in a study of monozygotic twins with cystic fibrosis. Findings of the study overall: No link emerged between shared CDR3 counts and age, concordance or severity. Monozygotic CF twins shared more identical nucleotide clonotypes than unrelated patients.

The V end was cut by 0 bases, the J end by 1 base, with 10 bases between. The CDR3 is 15 amino acids. The V gene's germline CDR1 is SGHRS and CDR2 YFSETQ. The clonotype comes from a boy between 2 and 10 years old with cystic fibrosis. The material sequenced was blood. The rearrangement uses TRBV5-1 and TRBJ1-1; D is perhaps TRBD1 (6 bases). CDR3 nucleotides: TGCGCCAGCAGCTTGGGACAGGCTGGGAACACTGAAGCTTTCTTT. The encoded protein is CASSLGQAGNTEAFF.